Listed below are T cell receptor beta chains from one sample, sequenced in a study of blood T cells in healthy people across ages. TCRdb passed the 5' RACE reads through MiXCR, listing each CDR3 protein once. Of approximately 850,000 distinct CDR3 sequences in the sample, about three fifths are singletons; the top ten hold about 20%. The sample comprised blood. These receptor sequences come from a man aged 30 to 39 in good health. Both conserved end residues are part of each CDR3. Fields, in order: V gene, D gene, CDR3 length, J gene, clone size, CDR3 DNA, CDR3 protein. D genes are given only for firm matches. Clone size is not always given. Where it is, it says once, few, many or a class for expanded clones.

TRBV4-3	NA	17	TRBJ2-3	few	TGCGCCAGCAGCCCCCACCCGAGGGATCAATCCACAGATACGCAGTATTTT	CASSPHPRDQSTDTQYF
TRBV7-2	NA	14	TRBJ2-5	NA	TGTGCCAGCAGCTTAGATGACAGCCCATGGACCCAGTACTTC	CASSLDDSPWTQYF
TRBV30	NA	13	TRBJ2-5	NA	TGTGCCTGGAGGCCCCGGGGCCAAGAGACCCAGTACTTC	CAWRPRGQETQYF
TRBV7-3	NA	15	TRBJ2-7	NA	TGTGCCAGCAGCTTAAGCGGGATACCTGGCGCCGAGCAGTACTTC	CASSLSGIPGAEQYF
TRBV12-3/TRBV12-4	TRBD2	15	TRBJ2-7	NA	TGTGCCAGCAGAGATACTAGCGGGGTTTCTTACGAGCAGTACTTC	CASRDTSGVSYEQYF
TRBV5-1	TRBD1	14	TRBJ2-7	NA	TGCGCCAGCAGCACCGCCGGGACAGCCTACGAGCAGTACTTC	CASSTAGTAYEQYF
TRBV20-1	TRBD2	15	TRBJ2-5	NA	TGCAGTGCAGTAGCGGGAGCTTGGAGTTCGGAGACCCAGTACTTC	CSAVAGAWSSETQYF
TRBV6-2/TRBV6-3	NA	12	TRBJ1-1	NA	TGTGCCAGCACCCCTGACAGCACTGAAGCTTTCTTT	CASTPDSTEAFF
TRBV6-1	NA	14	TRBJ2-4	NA	TGTGCCAGCAGTTCGACCCTAGCCAAAAACATTCAGTACTTC	CASSSTLAKNIQYF
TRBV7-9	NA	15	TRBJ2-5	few	TGTGCCAGCAGCTGGGGACTCGCACCTCCATCGACCCAGTACTTC	CASSWGLAPPSTQYF
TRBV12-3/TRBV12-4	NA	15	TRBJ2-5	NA	TGTGCCAGCAGTTTAGAAGTAGGCTGGGGCCAGACCCAGTACTTC	CASSLEVGWGQTQYF
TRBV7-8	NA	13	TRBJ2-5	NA	TGTGCCAGCAGCTTAGGATATGGGAGGACCCAGTACTTC	CASSLGYGRTQYF
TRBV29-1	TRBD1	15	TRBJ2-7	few	TGCAGCGTTGATAAGACGACAGGGGGTCCCTACGAGCAGTACTTC	CSVDKTTGGPYEQYF
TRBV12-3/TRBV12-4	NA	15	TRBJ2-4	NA	TGTGCCAGCAGTTCGGCCCTGAGGCCCAAAAACATTCAGTACTTC	CASSSALRPKNIQYF
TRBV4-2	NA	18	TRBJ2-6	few	TGTGCCAGCAGCCAATTTGCAGGAGGGCTCTCTGGGGCCAACGTCCTGACTTTC	CASSQFAGGLSGANVLTF
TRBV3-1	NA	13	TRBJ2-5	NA	TGTGCCAGCAGCCAAGATCGGCTTGAGACCCAGTACTTC	CASSQDRLETQYF
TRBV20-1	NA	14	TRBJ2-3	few	TGCAGTGCTAGATCGGACCGGGCCACAGATACGCAGTATTTT	CSARSDRATDTQYF
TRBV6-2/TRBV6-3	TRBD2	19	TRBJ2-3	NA	TGTGCCAGCAGTCCTCAGACCAAGTTACTAGCGGGAGGGACAGATACGCAGTATTTT	CASSPQTKLLAGGTDTQYF
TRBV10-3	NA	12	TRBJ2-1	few	TGTGCCATCAGAGAGGGTAGAGGGGGGCAGTTCTTC	CAIREGRGGQFF
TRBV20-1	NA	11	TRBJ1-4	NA	TGCAGTGCTAGGATAAATGAAAAACTGTTTTTT	CSARINEKLFF